These T cell receptor beta chains were read from a single sample in a study of cytomegalovirus exposure and HLA in healthy donors. Measured with immunoSEQ multiplex PCR; TCRdb has only the in-frame clones, and not every one. The sample contains approximately 300,000 clones, roughly 90% of which appear only once. Specimen: PBMCs. The receptor set was obtained from a woman in her twenties or thirties in good health and CMV-seropositive. Each CDR3 is given with its conserved first and last residue. The size entry is marked missing in some rows and otherwise reads once, few, many or a size class.

abundance: -
v_gene: TRBV18
j_gene: TRBJ1-2
CDR3aa: CASSPDSSLGYTF

abundance: -
v_gene: TRBV30
j_gene: TRBJ1-5
CDR3aa: CAWSPGQGKQPQHF

abundance: -
v_gene: TRBV30
j_gene: TRBJ2-5
CDR3aa: CAWSPGGSETQYF

abundance: -
v_gene: TRBV28
j_gene: TRBJ2-7
CDR3aa: CASSPRTGRGQYF

abundance: -
v_gene: TRBV4-3
j_gene: TRBJ1-2
CDR3aa: CASSQDLQGEANYGYTF

abundance: -
v_gene: TRBV27
j_gene: TRBJ2-2
CDR3aa: CASSLWSGLALTGELFF

abundance: -
v_gene: TRBV11-3
j_gene: TRBJ2-5
CDR3aa: CASSLGQGKFETQYF

abundance: -
v_gene: TRBV19
j_gene: TRBJ2-1
CDR3aa: CASSRPSGGTYNEQFF

abundance: -
v_gene: TRBV19
j_gene: TRBJ2-2
CDR3aa: CATQGTTGELFF

abundance: -
v_gene: TRBV5-1
j_gene: TRBJ1-3
CDR3aa: CASSNLGAAASGNTIYF

abundance: -
v_gene: TRBV19
j_gene: TRBJ2-7
CDR3aa: CASSAGGGGWQYF

abundance: -
v_gene: TRBV7-3
j_gene: TRBJ2-3
CDR3aa: CASSLGRGQVDTQYF

abundance: once
v_gene: TRBV7-6
j_gene: TRBJ2-7
CDR3aa: CASSLALTSDSYEQYF

abundance: -
v_gene: TRBV2
j_gene: TRBJ1-5
CDR3aa: CASSGFRNIANQPQHF

abundance: -
v_gene: TRBV28
j_gene: TRBJ2-1
CDR3aa: CASSSPVVAVNNEQFF

abundance: -
v_gene: TRBV4-3
j_gene: TRBJ2-2
CDR3aa: CASSQDWSGRTYGELFF

abundance: -
v_gene: TRBV7-3
j_gene: TRBJ2-1
CDR3aa: CASSSDPVNEQFF

abundance: -
v_gene: TRBV7-2
j_gene: TRBJ2-1
CDR3aa: CASSRTSYNEQFF

abundance: -
v_gene: TRBV5-6
j_gene: TRBJ2-1
CDR3aa: CASSRWTGRQFF

abundance: -
v_gene: TRBV2
j_gene: TRBJ2-5
CDR3aa: CASSHERGPDQYF

abundance: few
v_gene: TRBV2
j_gene: TRBJ1-1
CDR3aa: CASSRQGNTEAFF

abundance: -
v_gene: TRBV19
j_gene: TRBJ1-2
CDR3aa: CASSTQINYGYTF

abundance: -
v_gene: TRBV29-1
j_gene: TRBJ2-7
CDR3aa: CSVGEGGLPYEQYF

abundance: once
v_gene: TRBV19
j_gene: TRBJ2-7
CDR3aa: CASSARTSGSYEQYF

abundance: -
v_gene: TRBV27
j_gene: TRBJ1-1
CDR3aa: CASMAGQGHEAFF

abundance: few
v_gene: TRBV28
j_gene: TRBJ1-5
CDR3aa: CASSGTGNQPQHF

abundance: -
v_gene: TRBV9
j_gene: TRBJ2-6
CDR3aa: CASSVGVGGAGANVLTF

abundance: -
v_gene: TRBV10-3
j_gene: TRBJ2-7
CDR3aa: CAISEGQALYEQYF

abundance: -
v_gene: TRBV4-1
j_gene: TRBJ2-5
CDR3aa: CASSQDGLAGDQETQYF

abundance: -
v_gene: TRBV28
j_gene: TRBJ1-5
CDR3aa: CASSLWDNNQPQHF

abundance: -
v_gene: TRBV28
j_gene: TRBJ1-2
CDR3aa: CASTPKDRRMYGYTF

abundance: -
v_gene: TRBV5-6
j_gene: TRBJ2-7
CDR3aa: CASSLDRGWNYEQYF

abundance: -
v_gene: TRBV30
j_gene: TRBJ1-6
CDR3aa: CASLTGPRNSPLHF

abundance: -
v_gene: TRBV5-1
j_gene: TRBJ1-2
CDR3aa: CASSLEIPGTGYTF

abundance: -
v_gene: TRBV28
j_gene: TRBJ2-1
CDR3aa: CASSSANEQFF

abundance: -
v_gene: TRBV5-4
j_gene: TRBJ2-2
CDR3aa: CASSLGRGHTGELFF

abundance: -
v_gene: TRBV27
j_gene: TRBJ2-7
CDR3aa: CASSLSQGSPYEQYF

abundance: -
v_gene: TRBV18
j_gene: TRBJ1-5
CDR3aa: CASSPRQTANQPQHF

abundance: -
v_gene: TRBV9
j_gene: TRBJ2-2
CDR3aa: CASSSPGQGAGVDTGELFF

abundance: -
v_gene: TRBV27
j_gene: TRBJ2-7
CDR3aa: CASSSPHGHFYEQYF

abundance: -
v_gene: TRBV5-6
j_gene: TRBJ2-7
CDR3aa: CASSLRRLLSYEQYF

abundance: once
v_gene: TRBV19
j_gene: TRBJ1-5
CDR3aa: CASSLARGKVQPQHF

abundance: -
v_gene: TRBV30
j_gene: TRBJ1-5
CDR3aa: CAWRGRGANQPQHF

abundance: -
v_gene: TRBV2
j_gene: TRBJ2-3
CDR3aa: CASTGGRGDTQYF

abundance: -
v_gene: TRBV5-6
j_gene: TRBJ2-3
CDR3aa: CASSLLAGGTDTQYF

abundance: -
v_gene: TRBV7-2
j_gene: TRBJ2-7
CDR3aa: CASSLGSSGLDYEQYF

abundance: few
v_gene: TRBV7-9
j_gene: TRBJ2-7
CDR3aa: CASSRGNLGEQYF

abundance: few
v_gene: TRBV19
j_gene: TRBJ2-1
CDR3aa: CATERVPYNEQFF

abundance: -
v_gene: TRBV7-2
j_gene: TRBJ1-5
CDR3aa: CASRSDYSNQPQHF

abundance: -
v_gene: TRBV15
j_gene: TRBJ2-3
CDR3aa: CATSRALAADTQYF